Listed below are T cell receptor beta chains from one sample, sequenced in a study of blood T cell repertoires in COVID-19. The repertoire was sequenced with immunoSEQ multiplex PCR; TCRdb's copy has only in-frame clones and lacks some. The sample lists more than 50,000 clones; about nine tenths were seen once. Sequenced: peripheral blood. Receptors were obtained from a woman in her thirties or forties with active COVID-19. The CDR3 runs from the conserved cysteine through the conserved F or W. Fields, in order: V gene, D gene, CDR3 length, J gene, clone size, CDR3 DNA, CDR3 protein. D genes are given only for firm matches. Size tells how often a clone was seen (once, few, many) or the class of an expanded clone, and some rows leave it out.

TRBV3-1/TRBV3-2	TRBD1	17	TRBJ1-2	-	TGTGCCAGCAGCCAAGGGGGGACAGGGCCTTTTGGGTATGGCTACACCTTC	CASSQGGTGPFGYGYTF
TRBV9	-	15	TRBJ2-7	once	TGTGCCAGCAGCCCGGGCGGGGGCCACCCCTACGAGCAGTACTTC	CASSPGGGHPYEQYF
TRBV11-3	-	17	TRBJ1-1	-	TGTGCCAGCAGCTTAGTATTGGCGGCGAGGTATGGCACTGAAGCTTTCTTT	CASSLVLAARYGTEAFF
TRBV29-1	-	13	TRBJ1-5	-	TGCAGCGTTGGCGACAGTAGCAATCAGCCCCAGCATTTT	CSVGDSSNQPQHF
TRBV29-1	-	14	TRBJ2-1	-	TGCAGCGTTGAAATTGACAGGCTAGGCAATGAGCAGTTCTTC	CSVEIDRLGNEQFF
TRBV6-4	-	15	TRBJ2-7	-	TGTGCCAGCAGGAGAGACAGTCCCGCAAACTACGAGCAGTACTTC	CASRRDSPANYEQYF
TRBV18	TRBD1	14	TRBJ1-2	-	TGTGCCAGCTCACCGAGGGACAGGTACTATGGCTACACCTTC	CASSPRDRYYGYTF
TRBV7-8	-	15	TRBJ2-7	once	TGTGCCAGCAGCAACCGCCGGGTTAGCTCCTACGAGCAGTACTTC	CASSNRRVSSYEQYF
TRBV18	-	15	TRBJ2-1	-	TGTGCCAGCTCACCTTTTCCTTCCCACACCAATGAGCAGTTCTTC	CASSPFPSHTNEQFF
TRBV5-6	-	15	TRBJ2-3	-	TGTGCCAGCAGCTTGTCAACAGGGAACACAGATACGCAGTATTTT	CASSLSTGNTDTQYF
TRBV6-2/TRBV6-3	-	16	TRBJ2-6	-	TGTGCCAGCAGTTACTTTGCCGGCTCTGGGGCCAACGTCCTGACTTTC	CASSYFAGSGANVLTF
TRBV11-3	-	16	TRBJ1-2	once	TGTGCCAGCAGCTTAGATGAAAGCCAGGGACTTTATGGCTACACCTTC	CASSLDESQGLYGYTF
TRBV10-2	-	15	TRBJ2-5	-	TGCGCCAGCAGTGTCGGGGGGCCGGCCCAAGAGACCCAGTACTTC	CASSVGGPAQETQYF
TRBV10-3	TRBD1	15	TRBJ2-2	once	TGTGCCATCGGAGGACAGGGGACGTACACCGGGGAGCTGTTTTTT	CAIGGQGTYTGELFF
TRBV11-3	-	15	TRBJ2-7	once	TGTGCCAGCAGCTCGGGGACACAATACTCCTACGAGCAGTACTTC	CASSSGTQYSYEQYF
TRBV5-6	TRBD2	15	TRBJ2-5	-	TGTGCCAGCAGCTTGGTATCTAGCGGGGAAGAGACCCAGTACTTC	CASSLVSSGEETQYF
TRBV11-1	TRBD1	15	TRBJ1-2	-	TGTGCCAGCAGCCCCCGGGACAGGGGTCCCTATGGCTACACCTTC	CASSPRDRGPYGYTF
TRBV3-1/TRBV3-2	TRBD1	15	TRBJ2-1	-	TGTGCCAGCAGCCAAAGACAGGGGGCAGCGGATGAGCAGTTCTTC	CASSQRQGAADEQFF
TRBV6-5	-	12	TRBJ2-7	-	TGTGCCAGCATTCGAACAGCCTACGAGCAGTACTTC	CASIRTAYEQYF
TRBV29-1	-	12	TRBJ2-7	-	TGCAGCGTTATAACAGGGACCTACGAGCAGTACTTC	CSVITGTYEQYF
TRBV5-1	-	16	TRBJ2-3	-	TGCGCCAGCAGCTTGGCTCCCCGGTCTATCCCCGATACGCAGTATTTT	CASSLAPRSIPDTQYF
TRBV7-3	TRBD2	14	TRBJ2-1	-	TGTGCCAGCAGCTCCCCGGGACTAGGGGGAGAGCAGTTCTTC	CASSSPGLGGEQFF
TRBV7-8	TRBD2	16	TRBJ2-5	-	TGTGCCAGCAGCTTAGACCCGGCGGGGGGAAGAGAGACCCAGTACTTC	CASSLDPAGGRETQYF
TRBV9	-	15	TRBJ2-4	-	TGTGCCAGCAGCGTAGAGGGGAAGGCCAAAAACATTCAGTACTTC	CASSVEGKAKNIQYF